The following is a T cell receptor beta chain sequence with its context. Antigen unknown. The junction had 13 bases not matched to a gene; V was cut back by 4 bases and J by 6 bases. This CDR3 contains 16 residues. This sample stems from a study of T cell responses to AZD1222 COVID-19 vaccine. Study results and limitations: Clonal diversity may have been underestimated, and the donors were mostly white British, with more females than males.

Measured with immunoSEQ multiplex PCR; TCRdb has only the in-frame clones, and not every one. The table lists about 110,000 clones, 80% to 95% of them singletons. The source material was peripheral blood, sampled 28 days after the second AZD1222 dose. V usage is TRBV5-7 and J usage is TRBJ2-4, with 7 bases fitting TRBD1. TRBV5-7 is assigned to the ORF class and has an uncertain function. The sequence was obtained from an adult who received the AZD1222 COVID-19 vaccine. The DNA of the CDR3 is TGTGCCAGCAGCCAAACCGAGGGGGCGTCAAGAAACATTCAGTACTTC. Amino acids: CASSQTEGASRNIQYF.